The rows below give T cell receptor beta chains drawn from one sample of a study of shared clonotypes between healthy human individuals. Clones were sequenced by immunoSEQ multiplex PCR, and TCRdb holds only the in-frame ones, with some missing. The repertoire holds some 2,000,000 clones, with under 97% as singletons. Input material: naive CD4+ T cells sorted from blood. Receptors originate from a man younger than 30 in good health. Both conserved end residues are part of each CDR3. A D gene is named only where the DNA matches it firmly. A clone size is listed for some rows: how often the clone was seen (once, few, many), or a class if it is expanded.

CDR3,DNA,size,V,J,D
CASSLMEGYTGELFF,TGTGCCAGCAGTCTGATGGAGGGCTACACCGGGGAGCTGTTTTTT,NA,TRBV6-6,TRBJ2-2,NA
CASIGGTNEKLFF,TGTGCCAGCATTGGGGGAACTAATGAAAAACTGTTTTTT,NA,TRBV2,TRBJ1-4,NA
CSVGWGYEQYF,TGCAGCGTCGGTTGGGGCTACGAGCAGTACTTC,NA,TRBV29-1,TRBJ2-7,NA
CASSDGGGARETQYF,TGTGCCAGCAGCGACGGCGGGGGGGCGCGGGAGACCCAGTACTTC,NA,TRBV9,TRBJ2-5,TRBD2
CASSTSYLISTGELFF,TGTGCCAGTAGTACCAGTTATCTGATTAGCACCGGGGAGCTGTTTTTT,once,TRBV19,TRBJ2-2,NA
CSVPAFQGTGELFF,TGCAGCGTTCCGGCATTTCAGGGTACCGGGGAGCTGTTTTTT,NA,TRBV29-1,TRBJ2-2,NA
CAWGRQTDTQYF,TGTGCCTGGGGCAGGCAGACAGATACGCAGTATTTT,few,TRBV30,TRBJ2-3,NA
CASSFLGGQSSYNEQFF,TGTGCCAGCAGCTTTTTGGGGGGACAGAGCTCCTACAATGAGCAGTTCTTC,once,TRBV9,TRBJ2-1,NA
CASSVGGGRGYTF,TGTGCCAGCAGCGTAGGCGGGGGACGAGGCTACACCTTC,NA,TRBV9,TRBJ1-2,NA
CASSLSNQETQYF,TGTGCCAGCAGCTTAAGTAACCAAGAGACCCAGTACTTC,NA,TRBV7-2,TRBJ2-5,NA
CASSPGSRTGVHEQYF,TGTGCCAGCAGCCCAGGTTCACGGACAGGGGTCCACGAGCAGTACTTC,once,TRBV7-9,TRBJ2-7,TRBD1
CASSYAPTSYEQYF,TGTGCCAGCAGTTACGCCCCCACATCCTACGAGCAGTACTTC,NA,TRBV6-5,TRBJ2-7,NA
CSASILETQYF,TGCAGTGCTAGTATCCTCGAGACCCAGTACTTC,NA,TRBV20-1,TRBJ2-5,NA
CAWSVAVFNQPQHF,TGTGCCTGGAGTGTAGCTGTCTTCAATCAGCCCCAGCATTTT,NA,TRBV30,TRBJ1-5,NA
CASSLGWGNTEAFF,TGTGCCAGCAGTCTGGGGTGGGGGAACACTGAAGCTTTCTTT,NA,TRBV11-2,TRBJ1-1,NA
CASSLGGTQVSNYGYTF,TGCGCCAGCAGCTTGGGCGGGACACAAGTCTCTAACTATGGCTACACCTTC,NA,TRBV5-1,TRBJ1-2,NA
CASSYGQGGNEKLFF,TGTGCCAGCAGCTATGGACAGGGGGGGAATGAAAAACTGTTTTTT,NA,TRBV5-4,TRBJ1-4,TRBD1
CASSTWDSNEQFF,TGTGCCAGCAGCACCTGGGACAGCAATGAGCAGTTCTTC,NA,TRBV5-6,TRBJ2-1,TRBD1
CASSSQGSTGELFF,TGTGCCAGCAGCTCGCAGGGTTCCACCGGGGAGCTGTTTTTT,NA,TRBV11-2,TRBJ2-2,NA
CASSAEGGGSYEQYF,TGCGCCAGCAGTGCGGAGGGGGGGGGATCCTACGAGCAGTACTTC,NA,TRBV10-1,TRBJ2-7,NA
CASGLVGPSGSYEQYF,TGTGCTAGTGGTTTGGTCGGACCCAGCGGCTCCTACGAGCAGTACTTC,NA,TRBV12-5,TRBJ2-7,NA
CASSAYPAGEAGELFF,TGTGCCAGCAGTGCGTACCCAGCGGGAGAGGCCGGGGAGCTGTTTTTT,NA,TRBV6-1,TRBJ2-2,TRBD2
CASSFGPYNSPLHF,TGTGCCAGCAGCTTCGGACCTTATAATTCACCCCTCCACTTT,NA,TRBV7-9,TRBJ1-6,NA
CATSRDPPQPQHF,TGTGCCACCAGCAGAGATCCCCCTCAGCCCCAGCATTTT,NA,TRBV15,TRBJ1-5,NA
CASRGVGAWQPQHF,TGTGCCAGCAGGGGGGTGGGGGCTTGGCAGCCCCAGCATTTT,NA,TRBV2,TRBJ1-5,NA
CASSRGETYNSPLHF,TGTGCCAGCAGCCGCGGGGAAACCTATAATTCACCCCTCCACTTT,NA,TRBV7-9,TRBJ1-6,NA
CASSYGLPGQGYEQYF,TGTGCCAGCAGTTACGGTTTACCGGGACAGGGTTACGAGCAGTACTTC,NA,TRBV6-6,TRBJ2-7,TRBD1
CASSAGTGGNYGYTF,TGTGCCAGCAGTGCCGGGACAGGGGGCAACTATGGCTACACCTTC,NA,TRBV6-1,TRBJ1-2,TRBD1
CASSFGTSTYNEQFF,TGTGCCAGCAGTTTCGGGACTAGCACCTACAATGAGCAGTTCTTC,NA,TRBV6-5,TRBJ2-1,TRBD2
CASSRVPDSNTEAFF,TGCGCCAGCAGCCGGGTCCCCGACAGTAACACTGAAGCTTTCTTT,NA,TRBV4-1,TRBJ1-1,NA
CATSGDFITGELFF,TGTGCCACCAGCGGGGACTTTATCACCGGGGAGCTGTTTTTT,NA,TRBV15,TRBJ2-2,NA
CASTPDNIPGGYTF,TGTGCCAGCACCCCGGACAATATTCCGGGTGGCTACACCTTC,NA,TRBV6-5,TRBJ1-2,NA
CASSLAGGRKEKLFF,TGTGCCAGCAGCTTAGCCGGGGGACGGAAGGAAAAACTGTTTTTT,NA,TRBV11-2,TRBJ1-4,NA
CASSALGQPQHF,TGTGCCAGCAGTGCCCTGGGGCAGCCCCAGCATTTT,NA,TRBV28,TRBJ1-5,NA
CASSLTSGRWYEQYF,TGTGCCAGCAGCTTGACTAGCGGGAGGTGGTACGAGCAGTACTTC,NA,TRBV7-2,TRBJ2-7,TRBD2
CASSGRQGADSPLHF,TGTGCCAGCAGTGGAAGACAGGGTGCGGACTCACCCCTCCACTTT,NA,TRBV6-1,TRBJ1-6,TRBD1
CASSEQVAGANEKLFF,TGTGCCAGCAGTGAACAAGTGGCAGGGGCTAATGAAAAACTGTTTTTT,NA,TRBV6-1,TRBJ1-4,NA
CASSATSGSTDTQYF,TGTGCCAGCAGTGCGACTAGCGGTAGCACAGATACGCAGTATTTT,NA,TRBV25-1,TRBJ2-3,TRBD2
CASSGRRTEAFF,TGTGCCAGCAGCGGGAGGCGCACTGAAGCTTTCTTT,NA,TRBV7-8,TRBJ1-1,NA
CASSPGSGNQPQHF,TGTGCCAGCAGTCCAGGATCAGGCAATCAGCCCCAGCATTTT,NA,TRBV28,TRBJ1-5,NA
CASSSAMGPGNTIYF,TGTGCCAGCAGCTCCGCGATGGGGCCTGGAAACACCATATATTTT,once,TRBV7-9,TRBJ1-3,NA
CASSSPGRAYEQYF,TGTGCCAGCAGCTCTCCAGGCCGGGCCTACGAGCAGTACTTC,NA,TRBV11-2,TRBJ2-7,NA
CASRDKPNTEAFF,TGCGCCAGCAGAGACAAGCCGAACACTGAAGCTTTCTTT,NA,TRBV10-2,TRBJ1-1,NA